This TCR beta chain derives from a study of T cells in Graves' hyperthyroidism and ophthalmopathy. Amplified TCR beta CDR3 regions derived from RNA transcripts. TCR CDR3 underwent first-round RT-PCR with the HTBI primer set. From the multiplex PCR reads, TCRdb called clonotypes with MiXCR, one entry per CDR3 protein. The sample lists approximately 630,000 distinct CDR3 sequences, 15% to 20% occurring once. V was clipped by 8 bases and J by 8 bases; unmatched bases: 10. Germline V gene sequence: CDR1 SEHNR, CDR2 FQNEAQ (reference sequence). The CDR3 has 13 residues. Study outcomes and limitations: Blood shared most expanded thyroid clonotypes above 0.001.

Graves' hyperthyroidism was deemed stable given no ophthalmopathy progression within 18 months. Patients were excluded for uncontrolled infection, other autoimmune disease, pregnancy or lactation. Many counts were recorded for this clonotype. Antigen unknown. The chain recombines TRBV7-9 with TRBJ1-1; 8 bases fit TRBD1. This clonotype was sampled from a woman in her 30s with Graves' hyperthyroidism. The sequenced sample was blood. The CDR3 protein is CASSDRAPGEAFF. The CDR3 DNA follows: TGTGCCAGCTCGGACAGGGCCCCGGGCGAAGCTTTCTTT.